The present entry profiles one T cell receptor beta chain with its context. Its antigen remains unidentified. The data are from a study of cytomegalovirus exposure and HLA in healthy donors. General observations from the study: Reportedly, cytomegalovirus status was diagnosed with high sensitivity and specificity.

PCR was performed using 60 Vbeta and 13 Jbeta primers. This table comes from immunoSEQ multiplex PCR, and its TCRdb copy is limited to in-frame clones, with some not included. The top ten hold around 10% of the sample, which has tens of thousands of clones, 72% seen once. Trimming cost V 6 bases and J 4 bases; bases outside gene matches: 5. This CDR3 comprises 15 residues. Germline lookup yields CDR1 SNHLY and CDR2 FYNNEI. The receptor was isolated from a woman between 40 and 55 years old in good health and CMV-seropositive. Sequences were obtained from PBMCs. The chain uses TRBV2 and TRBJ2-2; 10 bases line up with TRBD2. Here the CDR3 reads CASRRLAGLTGELFF. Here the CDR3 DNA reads TGTGCCAGCAGGCGACTAGCGGGTCTCACCGGGGAGCTGTTTTTT.